These 11 T cell receptor beta chains were sequenced from one sample in a study of beta chain features in type 1 diabetes. Broader study findings: TCRB CDR3s from Type 1 diabetes patients were moderately but significantly shorter in all four CD4+ subsets.

For these TCRs, the target antigens are not known. Since all of the isolated RNA was reverse transcribed, expressed TCRB transcripts were what got sequenced. This table comes from immunoSEQ multiplex PCR, and its TCRdb copy is limited to in-frame clones, with some not included. Among 250,000 to 350,000 clones listed, about 15% were seen once. Sequences were obtained from naive CD4+ T cells from blood. Receptors were obtained from a man in his late teens or twenties with type 1 diabetes.

The V call is TRBV6-5, the J call TRBJ2-7, with 8 bases matching TRBD1. Germline CDR1 MNHEY, CDR2 SVGAGI. The CDR3 is 14 residues long. Unmatched junction bases numbered 6, after V lost 6 bases and J lost 2 bases. The CDR3 DNA sequence: TGTGCCAGCAGGAAACAGGGGGTTCCCTACGAGCAGTACTTC. Protein: CASRKQGVPYEQYF.

The V gene is TRBV18, the J gene TRBJ1-1; a weak D match, TRBD1 (6 bases). Trimming took off 7 bases at V and 0 bases at J, with 9 bases between the two ends. There are 13 residues in the CDR3. Per the germline V gene, CDR1 is KGHSH and CDR2 is LQKENI. The chain's CDR3 is CASFGQMNTEAFF. Here the CDR3 DNA reads TGTGCCAGCTTCGGACAGATGAACACTGAAGCTTTCTTT.

The sample holds a few counts of this clone. This rearrangement joins TRBV7-7 to TRBJ1-1, with a possible D match to TRBD1 (5 bases). The V and J ends lost 5 bases and 7 bases respectively, with 14 bases between them. The CDR3 has 13 residues. Germline values: CDR1 SSHAT, CDR2 FNYEAQ (reference sequence). The CDR3 coding sequence is TGTGCCAGCAGCCGGGGGTCAGGAGATGAAGCTTTCTTT. Encoded protein: CASSRGSGDEAFF.

The rearrangement uses TRBV6-6 and TRBJ2-7, with 7 bases identical to TRBD2. The CDR3 extends over 13 amino acids. The germline V gene encodes CDR1 MNHNY and CDR2 SVGAGI (reference sequence). The V segment lost 7 bases and the J segment 0 bases; nucleotides outside the gene matches: 3. Here the CDR3 DNA reads TGTGCCAGCATGGGCGGGGGCTCCTACGAGCAGTACTTC. The encoded protein is CASMGGGSYEQYF.

The chain employs TRBV5-1 and TRBJ1-1; 8 bases line up with TRBD1. Losses at the gene ends were 0 bases for V and 4 bases for J; bases not matched to a gene: 5. This CDR3 has 15 residues. CDR1 SGHRS and CDR2 YFSETQ come from the germline V gene. DNA for the CDR3: TGCGCCAGCAGCTTGGGGATACAGGGGGGCACTGAAGCTTTCTTT. The encoded protein is CASSLGIQGGTEAFF.

The sample holds a few counts of this clone. The chain carries TRBV28 and TRBJ1-2; a possible D gene is TRBD1 (5 bases). This CDR3 spans 13 amino acids. Trimming took off 7 bases at V and 1 base at J, with 10 bases between the two ends. The germline CDR1 and CDR2 sequences are MDHEN and SYDVKM. The CDR3 nucleotides are TGTGCCAGCACCCCCGGGGGTAACTATGGCTACACCTTC. Its translation: CASTPGGNYGYTF.

This chain joins TRBV28 and TRBJ2-7; D is perhaps TRBD2 (5 bases). This CDR3 comprises 15 residues. Germline V gene lookup returns CDR1 MDHEN and CDR2 SYDVKM. V dropped 6 bases and J dropped 2 bases, with 17 bases sitting between them. The CDR3 DNA follows: TGTGCCAGCAGGACCGGTGAGGGCCTTCCCTACGAGCAGTACTTC. Protein sequence: CASRTGEGLPYEQYF.

Comments on this clone: The sample contains more than one DNA sequence encoding this CDR3. The V call is TRBV5-1, the J call TRBJ2-5; D unresolved. The CDR3 sequence is 11 residues long. Germline V lookup: CDR1 SGHRS, CDR2 YFSETQ. Trimming took off 3 bases at V and 2 bases at J, with 2 bases between the two ends. The CDR3 spells CASSSQETQYF. CDR3 nucleotide sequence: TGCGCCAGCAGCTCGCAAGAGACCCAGTACTTC.

The rearrangement uses TRBV6-5 and TRBJ1-1, with D possibly TRBD1 on 5 matching bases. Germline V gene data show CDR1 as MNHEY and CDR2 as SVGAGI. Trimming took off 11 bases at V and 5 bases at J, with 12 bases between the two ends. The CDR3 length is 11 residues. The CDR3 bases are TGTGCCGGGGGGTGGGGGACTGAAGCTTTCTTT. It codes for CAGGWGTEAFF.

V is TRBV28 and J is TRBJ1-2, with 8 bases aligning to TRBD1. V was clipped by 4 bases and J by 6 bases; unmatched bases: 1. This CDR3 comprises 12 residues. Germline lookup yields CDR1 MDHEN and CDR2 SYDVKM. The CDR3 region has the DNA TGTGCCAGCAGTTACAGGGGGAATGGCTACACCTTC. The encoded protein is CASSYRGNGYTF.

In this sample, this clone turned up a few times. The gene calls are TRBV5-4 and TRBJ2-5; 8 bases match TRBD2. The CDR3 is 15 amino acids. V trimming: 2 bases; J trimming: 5 bases; junction bases outside the gene matches: 8. CDR1 SGHNT and CDR2 YYREEE come from the germline V gene (reference sequence). The CDR3 reads CASSFGFGGGETQYF. The CDR3 DNA reads TGTGCCAGCAGCTTCGGCTTCGGGGGGGGTGAGACCCAGTACTTC.